This TCR beta chain was sequenced during a study of cytomegalovirus exposure and HLA in healthy donors. PCR used 60 Vbeta primers and 13 Jbeta primers. Assay used: immunoSEQ multiplex PCR; TCRdb lists only in-frame clones, some missing. This sample has about 98,000 clones, with roughly 80% found just once. This clone has only a few counts. The CDR3 covers 11 residues. V trimming: 7 bases; J trimming: 11 bases; junction bases outside the gene matches: 8. The germline V gene has CDR1 MNHEY and CDR2 SVGAGI. The J gene is TRBJ2-7, the V gene TRBV6-5; the match to TRBD1 covers 7 bases. This sequence was found in a man aged 55 to 69 in good health and CMV-seropositive. Material for sequencing was PBMCs. DNA for the CDR3: TGTGCCAGCATCCGAGACAGGGTGAAGTACTTC. It encodes CASIRDRVKYF.